The entry that follows covers one T cell receptor (beta chain) sequence. Its target is not known. A process of 5'RACE template switching, which added a universal primer site and UMIs, was used to make TCR cDNA. TCRdb analysed the 5' RACE reads with MiXCR anew, one entry per CDR3 protein. Here the sample spans around 200,000 distinct CDR3 sequences, about 11% being singletons. V was cut by 3 bases and J by 2 bases, with 14 bases left in between. The V gene's germline CDR1 is SGDLS and CDR2 YYNGEE. CDR3 length: 15 amino acids. This record comes from a study of T cells after yellow fever vaccination. Study-wide findings and caveats: Post-booster samples contained most primary-vaccination clones (about 96% CD4, about 90% CD8). Across the CD4 and CD8 compartments, a small share of clonotypes was present in both. The secondary response was weaker, and its peak arrived faster, on day 5 versus 15.

The rearrangement links TRBV9 to TRBJ1-2; possibly TRBD1 for D (5 bases). The sequence was obtained from a man aged 18 to 29 who received the YFV17D yellow fever vaccine. The sample here was CD8+ T cells sorted from PBMCs, taken 15 days after the yellow fever booster vaccination. The CDR3 nucleotides are TGTGCCAGCAGCGGGGGGACGGATCGGAACTATGGCTACACCTTC. Translated: CASSGGTDRNYGYTF.